This paragraph reports one T cell receptor beta chain. A second PCR, run for about 7 to 11 cycles, used a sample-barcoded 5' primer plus a J-beta primer mix. MiXCR was run by TCRdb on the 5' RACE reads, yielding one entry per CDR3 protein. The sample has hundreds of thousands of distinct CDR3 sequences, around a fifth seen once. The CDR3 has 14 amino acids. V lost 8 bases to trimming and J lost 5 bases, with 18 bases between them. From germline, CDR1 is MNHNS and CDR2 SASEGT. This sample was taken from a study of blood T cells in healthy people across ages. Whole-study context: T cells yielded about one barcoded beta molecule per two cells through template switching.

Total RNA was isolated from each sample in quantities of at least 5 micrograms. This TCR derives from a man aged 65-85 years in good health. Sequencing input: blood. The rearrangement uses TRBV6-1 and TRBJ2-5, with D perhaps given as TRBD1 or TRBD2 (6 bases each). CDR3 residues: CASDFKGGRETQYF. The CDR3 region has the DNA TGTGCCAGCGACTTTAAGGGGGGTCGTGAGACCCAGTACTTC.